These T cell receptor beta chains were read from a single sample in a study of T-cell reconstitution after alpha-beta-depleted transplantation in children. TCRdb fed the PCR reads into MiXCR, producing one record per CDR3 protein. The sample consists of fewer than 500,000 distinct CDR3 sequences, around two fifths of them appearing once. Specimen: PBMCs, collected before TCRalphabeta/CD19-depleted stem cell transplant. Receptors were obtained from a girl aged 2 to 10 with aplastic anemia, due to receive a stem cell transplant. The CDR3 runs from the conserved cysteine through the conserved F or W. The D gene is left open where the match is weak. Some rows mark clone size as missing; the rest say once, few, many or name a class of expanded clone.

d_gene,j_gene,abundance,v_gene,CDR3aa,CDR3nt
-,TRBJ2-7,-,TRBV10-3,CAISSPSAHSYEQYF,TGTGCCATCAGTAGCCCTAGCGCGCACTCCTACGAGCAGTACTTC
TRBD2,TRBJ2-1,-,TRBV20-1,CSAPRRGRALYNEQFF,TGCAGTGCCCCAAGGCGCGGGAGGGCCCTCTACAATGAGCAGTTCTTC
-,TRBJ2-1,-,TRBV7-2,CASSSTVRSEQFF,TGTGCCAGCAGCTCCACCGTCCGCTCCGAGCAGTTCTTC
TRBD2,TRBJ2-1,-,TRBV4-1,CASSQDLSGSSYNEQFF,TGCGCCAGCAGCCAAGATCTAAGCGGGAGCTCCTACAATGAGCAGTTCTTC
-,TRBJ2-7,many,TRBV7-2,CASSPNRNYEQYF,TGTGCCAGCAGCCCCAACCGTAACTACGAGCAGTACTTC
TRBD2,TRBJ2-2,-,TRBV20-1,CSVSLAESKPGELFF,TGCAGTGTCTCGCTAGCGGAGTCGAAACCCGGGGAGCTGTTTTTT
-,TRBJ2-1,-,TRBV6-5,CASSYSGGGGFEQFF,TGTGCCAGCAGTTACTCGGGGGGAGGGGGCTTTGAGCAGTTCTTC
-,TRBJ1-1,few,TRBV19,CASINLYRTEAFF,TGTGCCAGTATCAACCTTTATAGGACTGAAGCTTTCTTT
TRBD1,TRBJ2-6,-,TRBV29-1,CSVDLRDRSSGANVLTF,TGCAGCGTTGACCTCCGGGACAGGAGTTCTGGGGCCAACGTCCTGACTTTC
-,TRBJ2-7,few,TRBV7-9,CASSLDGARYEQYF,TGTGCCAGCAGCTTAGACGGAGCGCGTTACGAGCAGTACTTC
TRBD1,TRBJ2-7,-,TRBV12-3/TRBV12-4,CASSLQGASNEQYF,TGTGCCAGCAGTTTACAGGGGGCCTCTAACGAGCAGTACTTC
-,TRBJ2-1,many,TRBV7-9,CASSPSEFSYNEQFF,TGTGCCAGCAGTCCTAGCGAGTTCTCCTACAATGAGCAGTTCTTC
-,TRBJ1-4,-,TRBV12-3/TRBV12-4,CASSSHQGGEKLFF,TGTGCCAGCAGTTCCCATCAGGGTGGCGAAAAACTGTTTTTT
-,TRBJ2-1,-,TRBV30,CAWGQRSYNEQFF,TGTGCCTGGGGCCAGCGGTCCTACAATGAGCAGTTCTTC
TRBD2,TRBJ2-7,-,TRBV20-1,CSATPSGKQYEQYF,TGCAGTGCTACCCCTAGCGGGAAACAATACGAGCAGTACTTC
-,TRBJ1-2,many,TRBV27,CASSPSASGGNYGYTF,TGTGCCAGCTCCCCATCCGCGTCGGGGGGTAACTATGGCTACACCTTC
TRBD1,TRBJ1-2,-,TRBV18,CASSRDPGQGRGYGYTF,TGTGCCAGCTCGCGCGACCCGGGACAGGGGAGAGGATACGGCTACACCTTC
TRBD2,TRBJ2-2,few,TRBV2,CASRTGTSGQNTGELFF,TGTGCCAGCAGAACCGGGACTAGCGGGCAGAACACCGGGGAGCTGTTTTTT
TRBD1,TRBJ2-7,few,TRBV6-5,CASSSGTATYEQYF,TGTGCCAGCAGTTCCGGGACAGCCACCTACGAGCAGTACTTC
TRBD1,TRBJ1-1,once,TRBV6-5,CASSYSNRGSTEAFF,TGTGCCAGCAGTTACTCCAACAGGGGAAGCACTGAAGCTTTCTTT
-,TRBJ1-1,-,TRBV20-1,CSAPDRNTEAFF,TGCAGTGCACCGGACAGGAACACTGAAGCTTTCTTT
TRBD1,TRBJ2-5,-,TRBV6-5,CASSTDRGWKETQYF,TGTGCCAGCAGTACCGACAGGGGGTGGAAAGAGACCCAGTACTTC
TRBD2,TRBJ2-5,many,TRBV20-1,CSARAGGGLAGFQETQYF,TGCAGTGCTAGAGCCGGAGGGGGACTAGCGGGGTTCCAAGAGACCCAGTACTTC
TRBD1,TRBJ2-6,many,TRBV6-1,CASTQGAGANVLTF,TGTGCCAGCACGCAGGGGGCCGGGGCCAACGTCCTGACTTTC
TRBD2,TRBJ2-1,many,TRBV12-3/TRBV12-4,CASSPGTSGRHEQFF,TGTGCCAGCAGCCCCGGGACTAGCGGGAGGCATGAGCAGTTCTTC
-,TRBJ2-7,-,TRBV9,CASSVGLPSSYEQYF,TGTGCCAGCAGCGTAGGACTTCCGAGCTCCTACGAGCAGTACTTC
-,TRBJ2-7,-,TRBV20-1,CSARDPTGSYEQYF,TGCAGTGCTAGAGATCCGACCGGCTCCTACGAGCAGTACTTC
TRBD2,TRBJ2-3,few,TRBV7-2,CASSLVSGGVTDTQYF,TGTGCCAGCAGCTTAGTCAGCGGGGGGGTGACAGATACGCAGTATTTT
-,TRBJ2-1,-,TRBV3-1,CASSQDNGRRNEQFF,TGTGCCAGCAGCCAAGATAACGGGAGAAGAAATGAGCAGTTCTTC
-,TRBJ2-3,-,TRBV20-1,CSAKGTLYSDTQYF,TGCAGTGCTAAAGGGACACTATATTCAGATACGCAGTATTTT
-,TRBJ2-2,once,TRBV6-2/TRBV6-3,CASSRSLGSGELFF,TGTGCCAGCAGTCGCTCTTTAGGATCCGGGGAGCTGTTTTTT
-,TRBJ2-5,-,TRBV20-1,CSARAPGRGAETQYF,TGCAGTGCTAGAGCTCCGGGACGGGGGGCCGAGACCCAGTACTTC
-,TRBJ2-4,once,TRBV5-6,CASSGGEGRNIQYF,TGTGCCAGCAGCGGCGGGGAAGGTAGAAACATTCAGTACTTC
TRBD2,TRBJ2-5,many,TRBV12-3/TRBV12-4,CASSWVAGGKETQYF,TGTGCCAGCAGTTGGGTAGCGGGAGGAAAAGAGACCCAGTACTTC
-,TRBJ1-3,-,TRBV4-1,CASSQEAAPSGNTIYF,TGCGCCAGCAGCCAAGAAGCAGCTCCCTCTGGAAACACCATATATTTT
TRBD2,TRBJ2-7,many,TRBV5-4,CASSFGGSISYEQYF,TGTGCCAGCAGCTTCGGCGGGAGTATTTCATACGAGCAGTACTTC
TRBD2,TRBJ2-7,-,TRBV9,CASNSGTSSYEQYF,TGTGCCAGCAACTCCGGGACTAGCTCCTACGAGCAGTACTTC
TRBD1,TRBJ2-7,-,TRBV6-5,CASSYRQGFYEQYF,TGTGCCAGCAGTTATCGACAGGGCTTCTACGAGCAGTACTTC
-,TRBJ2-3,few,TRBV7-3,CASSLMQGPDTQYF,TGTGCCAGCAGCTTAATGCAGGGGCCGGATACGCAGTATTTT
TRBD2,TRBJ2-1,-,TRBV9,CASGGSGINEQFF,TGTGCCAGTGGGGGGAGCGGGATTAATGAGCAGTTCTTC
-,TRBJ2-1,few,TRBV10-2,CASSERSPDSYNEQFF,TGCGCCAGCAGCGAAAGGTCGCCCGACTCCTACAATGAGCAGTTCTTC
TRBD1,TRBJ2-2,-,TRBV12-3/TRBV12-4,CASSGTGQYTGELFF,TGTGCCAGCAGCGGGACAGGACAATACACCGGGGAGCTGTTTTTT
-,TRBJ2-3,many,TRBV6-1,CASGVGNLGRDTQYF,TGTGCCAGCGGGGTGGGGAACTTGGGACGAGATACGCAGTATTTT
-,TRBJ1-6,few,TRBV4-3,CASSQDFRESGYNSPLHF,TGCGCCAGCAGCCAAGATTTCCGAGAGTCAGGCTATAATTCACCCCTCCACTTT
-,TRBJ1-3,-,TRBV6-5,CASSYNRDSGNTIYF,TGTGCCAGCAGTTACAACAGGGACTCTGGAAACACCATATATTTT
-,TRBJ1-2,-,TRBV6-5,CASSYSGGGYYGYTF,TGTGCCAGCAGTTACTCCGGCGGGGGATACTATGGCTACACCTTC